One and the same sample provided the 30 T cell receptor beta chains below, sequenced in a study of blood T cell repertoires in COVID-19. Assay used: immunoSEQ multiplex PCR; TCRdb lists only in-frame clones, some missing. In the table there are approximately 170,000 clones, 87% of which are singletons. Sequencing was done on a sample of peripheral blood. The receptors shown here come from a man between 18 and 35 years old with active or convalescent COVID-19.

V is TRBV5-1 and J is TRBJ1-3; D is unresolved. The CDR3 length is 15 residues. The V gene lost 0 bases and the J gene lost 4 bases, with 11 bases spanning the gap. Germline V gives CDR1 SGHRS, CDR2 YFSETQ. The CDR3 loop reads CASSLVPEPGNTIYF. DNA of the CDR3: TGCGCCAGCAGCTTGGTCCCAGAACCGGGAAACACCATATATTTT.

The chain links TRBV4-2 to TRBJ2-2, with TRBD1 matching 7 bases. The CDR3 length is 15 residues. CDR1 and CDR2 from the germline V gene are LGHNA and YNFKEQ. V lost 3 bases to trimming and J lost 1 base; unmatched junction nucleotides: 2. The CDR3 loop is CASSHGQVNTGELFF. DNA for the CDR3: TGTGCCAGCAGCCACGGACAGGTGAACACCGGGGAGCTGTTTTTT.

CDR3 bases: TGTGCCAGCAGCGCCGGACAGGTTAAATGGTCCGAGCAGTACTTC. Encoded protein: CASSAGQVKWSEQYF. V usage is TRBV9 and J usage is TRBJ2-7; TRBD1 matches at 7 bases. Germline assignment: CDR1 SGDLS and CDR2 YYNGEE. This CDR3 is 15 amino acids long. V lost 3 bases and J lost 6; bases outside the gene matches: 12.

The table lists this clone with a count of one. This chain links TRBV19 with TRBJ2-5; perhaps TRBD2 as D (6 bases). CDR3 length: 14 amino acids. The germline gives CDR1 LNHDA, CDR2 SQIVND (reference sequence). The germline V and J ends were trimmed by 6 bases and 5 bases, with 16 bases remaining between them. CDR3 protein: CASRGVRGSETQYF. The CDR3 coding sequence is TGTGCCAGTAGGGGAGTGCGGGGTTCGGAGACCCAGTACTTC.

The chain couples TRBV13 to TRBJ2-1; 13 nucleotides align to TRBD2. There are 15 residues in the CDR3. From germline, CDR1 is PRHDT and CDR2 FYEKMQ (reference sequence). The junction had 6 bases not matched to a gene; V was cut back by 5 bases and J by 8 bases. The CDR3 DNA reads as TGTGCCAGCAGCCCCCGGACTAGCGGGGGCTATGAGCAGTTCTTC. It codes for CASSPRTSGGYEQFF.

The rearrangement joins TRBV5-1 to TRBJ2-2; tentatively, D is TRBD2 (5 bases). The V and J ends lost 2 bases and 6 bases respectively, with 20 bases between them. The CDR3 totals 17 residues. Germline V CDR1 and CDR2: SGHRS, YFSETQ. CDR3 loop: CASSFGSSPSGAGELFF. The DNA for the CDR3 is TGCGCCAGCAGCTTCGGATCTAGCCCTAGTGGTGCCGGGGAGCTGTTTTTT. The full variable domain, with the rest looked up from reference TRBV5-1 and TRBJ2-2, is KAGVTQTPRYLIKTRGQQVTLSCSPISGHRSVSWYQQTPGQGLQFLFEYFSETQRNKGNFPGRFSGRQFSNSRSEMNVSTLELGDSALYLCASSFGSSPSGAGELFFGEGSRLTVL.

The chain carries TRBV11-2 and TRBJ2-3; D is unresolved. There are 15 residues in the CDR3. The germline V gene has CDR1 SGHAT and CDR2 FQNNGV. The V end was cut by 2 bases, the J end by 0 bases, with 9 bases between. The CDR3 protein is CASSLFSLSTDTQYF. Here the CDR3 DNA reads TGTGCCAGCAGCTTATTTTCCCTCAGCACAGATACGCAGTATTTT. Combining the CDR3 with reference TRBV11-2 and TRBJ2-3 gives the whole variable domain EAGVAQSPRYKIIEKRQSVAFWCNPISGHATLYWYQQILGQGPKLLIQFQNNGVVDDSQLPKDRFSAERLKGVDSTLKIQPAKLEDSAVYLCASSLFSLSTDTQYFGPGTRLTVL.

The chain has TRBV28 and TRBJ1-1; D not resolved. V was cut by 5 bases and J by 4 bases, with 8 bases left in between. The germline V gene encodes CDR1 MDHEN and CDR2 SYDVKM. CDR3 length: 12 residues. For the CDR3, the DNA is TGTGCCAGCAGTCTCAGAAGCACTGAAGCTTTCTTT. Translating gives CASSLRSTEAFF.

This chain connects TRBV2 to TRBJ1-2, with 8 bases aligning to TRBD1. Germline CDR1 SNHLY, CDR2 FYNNEI. The J segment lost 4 bases and the V segment lost 7 bases, leaving 8 bases of the junction unmatched. This CDR3 contains 14 residues. The CDR3 DNA reads as TGTGCCAGCAACCCAGGACAGGGCTTCTATGGCTACACCTTC. It specifies CASNPGQGFYGYTF.

This chain uses TRBV7-9 with TRBJ1-4; no clear D gene. The CDR3 covers 12 residues. The V end lost 7 bases, the J end lost 8 bases, and 11 bases lay between the germline ends. Germline V gene sequence: CDR1 SEHNR, CDR2 FQNEAQ (reference sequence). The CDR3 DNA is TGTGCCAGCACCACCATCGGGGAAAAACTGTTTTTT. Translating gives CASTTIGEKLFF.

The chain recombines TRBV19 with TRBJ1-5; D is uncertain. There are 15 residues in the CDR3. Trimming left V 3 bases short and J 0 bases short, with 9 bases between. In germline, CDR1 is LNHDA, CDR2 SQIVND (reference sequence). The CDR3 nucleotides read TGTGCCAGTAGTATGGCAGGAACTAGCAATCAGCCCCAGCATTTT. The encoded protein is CASSMAGTSNQPQHF.

This clone was counted a single time. This chain joins TRBV7-8 and TRBJ1-3; 8 bases map to TRBD1. Per the germline V gene, CDR1 is SGHVS and CDR2 is FQNEAQ. This CDR3 is 17 amino acids long. Trimming removed 0 bases from V and 0 bases from J; junction bases left unmatched: 4. CDR3 protein: CASSLAGQGFSGNTIYF. For the CDR3, the DNA is TGTGCCAGCAGCTTAGCAGGACAGGGCTTCTCTGGAAACACCATATATTTT.

The genes are TRBV19 and TRBJ1-1; no clear D gene. Germline CDR1 reads LNHDA; CDR2 reads SQIVND (reference sequence). Trimming took 5 bases from V and 1 from J, leaving 8 bases between them. The length of the CDR3 is 13 residues. The CDR3 loop is CASSLRQNTEAFF. The CDR3 nucleotides read TGTGCCAGTAGTCTAAGACAGAACACTGAAGCTTTCTTT.

The chain employs TRBV7-3 and TRBJ2-1; D may be TRBD2 (9 bases). The CDR3 consists of 20 residues. The germline gives CDR1 SGHTA, CDR2 FQGTGA. V gave up 5 bases and J gave up 7 bases, with 33 bases separating them. The CDR3 reads CASSAPPGLAGQGVRNEQFF. The CDR3 nucleotides read TGTGCCAGCAGCGCACCTCCGGGACTAGCAGGACAGGGTGTGAGGAATGAGCAGTTCTTC. Drawing the rest from reference TRBV7-3 and TRBJ2-1, the complete variable domain is GAGVSQTPSNKVTEKGKYVELRCDPISGHTALYWYRQSLGQGPEFLIYFQGTGAADDSGLPNDRFFAVRPEGSVSTLKIQRTERGDSAVYLCASSAPPGLAGQGVRNEQFFGPGTRLTVL.

The chain couples TRBV6-6 to TRBJ2-7; perhaps TRBD2 as D (6 bases). V shed 2 bases and J shed 4 bases, with 12 bases lying between them. Germline-derived CDR1 and CDR2 are MNHNY and SVGAGI (reference sequence). This CDR3 region has 14 residues. The DNA of the CDR3 is TGTGCCAGCAGTTACACCGGGGGACCATACGAGCAGTACGTC. Translation gives CASSYTGGPYEQYV.

This clone was picked up a small number of times. The rearrangement links TRBV13 to TRBJ1-6, with TRBD1 as a possible D gene (6 bases). This CDR3 has 14 amino acids. Germline V gene data show CDR1 as PRHDT and CDR2 as FYEKMQ (reference sequence). Trimming pared 0 bases from V and 9 bases from J, leaving 9 bases between. The CDR3 spells CASSLGRGGSPLHF. CDR3 bases: TGTGCCAGCAGCTTAGGAAGGGGGGGTTCACCCCTCCACTTT. Based on the CDR3 plus reference TRBV13 and TRBJ1-6, the full variable domain is AAGVIQSPRHLIKEKRETATLKCYPIPRHDTVYWYQQGPGQDPQFLISFYEKMQSDKGSIPDRFSAQQFSDYHSELNMSSLELGDSALYFCASSLGRGGSPLHFGNGTRLTVT.

The V call is TRBV19, the J call TRBJ2-1, with 9 positions matching TRBD1. The V gene's germline CDR1 is LNHDA and CDR2 SQIVND (reference sequence). CDR3 length: 14 amino acids. With V trimmed by 4 bases and J by 4 bases, 2 bases remained unmatched. Written as DNA, the CDR3 is TGTGCCAGTAGTACAGGGACAGGGTACAATGAGCAGTTCTTC. Translated, it gives CASSTGTGYNEQFF.

This rearrangement joins TRBV3-1 (or the pseudogene TRBV3-2) to TRBJ1-3; the D gene is possibly TRBD1 (5 bases). V dropped 4 bases and J dropped 4 bases, with 38 bases sitting between them. CDR3 size: 23 residues. The germline CDR1 and CDR2 sequences are LGHDT and YNNKEL (reference sequence). The CDR3: CASSPEYYPGAARSAVSGNTIYF. The DNA of the CDR3 is TGTGCCAGCAGCCCAGAATATTACCCTGGGGCAGCCCGTTCCGCCGTCTCGGGAAACACCATATATTTT.

This chain links TRBV5-4 with TRBJ2-2; unclear D gene. The V gene's germline CDR1 is SGHNT and CDR2 YYREEE (reference sequence). The CDR3 covers 12 residues. Trimming took off 3 bases at V and 2 bases at J, with 2 bases between the two ends. The DNA for the CDR3 is TGTGCCAGCAGCTCTAACACCGGGGAGCTGTTTTTT. This codes for CASSSNTGELFF. The variable domain in full, with the rest retrieved from reference TRBV5-4 and TRBJ2-2, is ETGVTQSPTHLIKTRGQQVTLRCSSQSGHNTVSWYQQALGQGPQFIFQYYREEENGRGNFPPRFSGLQFPNYSSELNVNALELDDSALYLCASSSNTGELFFGEGSRLTVL.

The chain joins TRBV10-3 to TRBJ1-6; D is uncertain. Germline loops: CDR1 ENHRY, CDR2 SYGVKD. This CDR3 spans 14 amino acids. V was trimmed by 0 bases and J by 9 bases, leaving 9 bases between them. The chain's CDR3 is CAISESGEGSPLHF. The DNA for the CDR3 is TGTGCCATCAGTGAGTCCGGGGAGGGTTCACCCCTCCACTTT.

The chain combines TRBV2 with TRBJ2-7; 12 nucleotides align to TRBD2. This CDR3 spans 14 amino acids. Looked up from germline, CDR1 is SNHLY and CDR2 is FYNNEI. Trimming cost V 4 bases and J 6 bases; bases outside gene matches: 4. This chain's CDR3 is CASSGLAGVTEQYF. CDR3 coding DNA: TGTGCCAGCAGTGGACTAGCGGGAGTTACCGAGCAGTACTTC.

The chain recombines TRBV6-5 with TRBJ2-5; perhaps TRBD1 as D (5 bases). The V gene's germline CDR1 is MNHEY and CDR2 SVGAGI. The CDR3 is 13 residues long. Between the trimmed V and J ends, which lost 6 bases and 0 bases, there was a span of 8 bases. CDR3 in amino acids: CASRSGYQETQYF. Written as DNA, the CDR3 is TGTGCCAGCAGATCAGGGTACCAAGAGACCCAGTACTTC.

This clone has a single count. The chain joins TRBV2 to TRBJ1-2; the match to TRBD1 covers 11 bases. The CDR3 has 13 amino acids. Germline-derived CDR1 and CDR2 are SNHLY and FYNNEI. V dropped 7 bases and J dropped 5; count of bases not matched to a gene: 3. The CDR3 region is CASIRDRGYGYTF. DNA for the CDR3: TGTGCCAGCATTCGGGACAGGGGGTATGGCTACACCTTC.

This chain joins TRBV27 and TRBJ1-1; TRBD1 is a possible D gene (6 bases). Trimming cost V 7 bases and J 3 bases, with 18 bases left between them. Germline loops: CDR1 MNHEY, CDR2 SMNVEV (reference sequence). The CDR3 sequence is 15 residues long. DNA for the CDR3: TGTGCCAGCACCAAAACCAACAGGGCCGACACTGAAGCTTTCTTT. This translates into CASTKTNRADTEAFF.

Concerning this clone: Other DNA sequences in the same sample also yield this CDR3. V is TRBV24-1 and J is TRBJ2-3, with 9 positions matching TRBD2. J gave up 1 base and V 3 bases, and 1 base lay outside the gene matches. CDR1 KGHDR and CDR2 SFDVKD come from the germline V gene. This CDR3 has 15 amino acids. CDR3 region: CATSDRTSGTDTQYF. CDR3 nucleotide sequence: TGTGCCACCAGTGATCGGACTAGCGGCACAGATACGCAGTATTTT.

This chain joins TRBV19 and TRBJ2-1, with 7 bases fitting TRBD2. Germline-derived CDR1 and CDR2 are LNHDA and SQIVND (reference sequence). The CDR3 has 12 residues. Trimming at V came to 7 bases and at J to 6 bases, leaving 3 bases not matched to a gene. CDR3 sequence (DNA): TGTGCCAGTAACCCGGGGGGCAATGAGCAGTTCTTC. Protein: CASNPGGNEQFF.

The CDR3 spells CASRPDSYTEAFF. CDR3 in DNA: TGCGCCAGCAGGCCGGACAGCTACACTGAAGCTTTCTTT. The chain combines TRBV5-1 with TRBJ1-1, with TRBD1 as a possible D gene (6 bases). Germline V gene sequence: CDR1 SGHRS, CDR2 YFSETQ. The CDR3 runs 13 residues. Between the trimmed V and J ends, which lost 5 bases and 3 bases, there was a span of 11 bases.

This clone was detected once. The chain joins TRBV2 to TRBJ2-7; no definite D call. This CDR3 region has 11 residues. The germline V gene encodes CDR1 SNHLY and CDR2 FYNNEI. The V end was cut by 5 bases, the J end by 1 base, with 3 bases between. This CDR3 reads CASSSSYEQYV. In DNA, the CDR3 is TGTGCCAGCAGTTCATCCTACGAGCAGTACGTC.

This clone was picked up one time. The chain couples TRBV27 to TRBJ1-5; TRBD1 aligns across 9 bases. Germline CDR1 MNHEY, CDR2 SMNVEV (reference sequence). V lost 4 bases and J lost 1; bases outside the gene matches: 2. The CDR3 is 15 amino acids. In DNA, the CDR3 is TGTGCCAGCAGTTGGACAGGGGTAAGCAATCAGCCCCAGCATTTT. This codes for CASSWTGVSNQPQHF.

The rearrangement joins TRBV24-1 to TRBJ1-2; 8 bases match TRBD1. The CDR3 covers 13 residues. The germline V gene encodes CDR1 KGHDR and CDR2 SFDVKD. With V trimmed by 3 bases and J by 7 bases, 3 bases remained unmatched. The CDR3 spells CATSDPDRGGYTF. CDR3 coding DNA: TGTGCCACCAGTGATCCCGACAGGGGTGGCTACACCTTC.